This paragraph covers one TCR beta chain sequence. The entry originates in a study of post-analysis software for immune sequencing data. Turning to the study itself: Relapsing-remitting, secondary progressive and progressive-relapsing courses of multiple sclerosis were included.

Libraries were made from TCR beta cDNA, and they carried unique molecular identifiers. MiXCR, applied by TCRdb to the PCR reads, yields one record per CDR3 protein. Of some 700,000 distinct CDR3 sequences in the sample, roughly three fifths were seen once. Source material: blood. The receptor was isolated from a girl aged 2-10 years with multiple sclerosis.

This CDR3 reads CASSLARVAYNEQFF. For the CDR3, the DNA is TGCGCCAGCAGCTTGGCAAGGGTGGCCTACAATGAGCAGTTCTTC. The chain has TRBV5-1 and TRBJ2-1; D ambiguous. The V gene's germline CDR1 is SGHRS and CDR2 YFSETQ. Trimming took 0 bases from V and 2 from J, leaving 9 bases between them. The CDR3 spans 15 residues. The complete variable domain, with remaining parts taken from reference TRBV5-1 and TRBJ2-1, reads KAGVTQTPRYLIKTRGQQVTLSCSPISGHRSVSWYQQTPGQGLQFLFEYFSETQRNKGNFPGRFSGRQFSNSRSEMNVSTLELGDSALYLCASSLARVAYNEQFFGPGTRLTVL.